This T cell receptor (beta chain) stems from a study of CXCR3-negative and CXCR3-positive naive CD8 T cells. Study summary: The study obtained roughly 130 million TRB reads, about 1.5 +/- 0.3 million per library.

The authors prepared UMI-labeled TRB cDNA libraries by 5' RACE. One entry per CDR3 protein, without DNA, is what TCRdb gives after re-calling the 5' RACE reads. The sample yields about 48,000 distinct CDR3 sequences, of which the top ten take up about 15%. The CDR3 has 15 residues. Per the germline V gene, CDR1 is DFQATT and CDR2 is SNEGSKA (reference sequence). Study results and limitations: Similar TRBV-TRBJ usage characterized naive CXCR3-negative and CXCR3-positive cells; memory cells differed.

On this clonotype itself: The antigen remains unidentified.

The sequencing input was memory CD8+ T cells from blood. The sequence was collected from a human donor in good health. Some clones in this sample may be carry-over from other donors' samples. The chain employs TRBV20-1 and TRBJ2-5; TCRdb returns TRBD2, unconfirmable since there is no DNA. The CDR3 reads CSAPGLAGGPETQYF.